The 10 T cell receptor beta chains presented below share a single source sample, sequenced in a study of response to subunit inactivated influenza vaccine. MiXCR was run by TCRdb on the RT-PCR reads, yielding one entry per CDR3 protein. The sample holds roughly 500,000 distinct CDR3 sequences, about 17% seen once. This specimen was CD4+ T cells sorted from PBMCs, taken about 23 months after vaccination. The receptor set was obtained from a man aged 45 to 75 who received an inactivated influenza vaccine.

This clonotype has a handful of counts. This chain connects TRBV18 to TRBJ2-5, with unresolved D. In germline, CDR1 is KGHSH, CDR2 LQKENI. V lost 6 bases, J lost 1 base, and 6 bases lay in between. This CDR3 is 12 amino acids long. Written as DNA, the CDR3 is TGTGCCAGCTCCCGTTCCCAAGAGACCCAGTACTTC. This codes for CASSRSQETQYF.

V is TRBV20-1 and J is TRBJ1-5; a possible D gene is TRBD1 (5 bases). Germline loops: CDR1 DFQATT, CDR2 SNEGSKA (reference sequence). V dropped 7 bases and J dropped 2 bases, with 9 bases sitting between them. This CDR3 contains 12 residues. The CDR3 loop is CSVLGGNQPQHF. The CDR3 region has the DNA TGCAGTGTGCTGGGGGGCAATCAGCCCCAGCATTTT.

There are a few counts of this clonotype. The chain combines TRBV6-2 or TRBV6-3 with TRBJ2-7; 11 positions match TRBD2. CDR3 length: 14 amino acids. After removal of 6 bases from V and 4 bases from J, the junction contained 5 bases not matched to a gene. The germline V gene has CDR1 MNHEY and CDR2 SVGEGT. CDR3 sequence: CASRTSGISYEQYF. CDR3 bases: TGTGCCAGCAGGACTAGCGGGATATCTTACGAGCAGTACTTC.

This clonotype was detected only a few times. The chain carries TRBV12-3 or TRBV12-4 and TRBJ1-1; D call uncertain. V lost 2 bases and J lost 1, with 5 bases in between. This CDR3 has 13 residues. The CDR3, as DNA: TGTGCCAGCAGTTTAAACCCGAACACTGAAGCTTTCTTT. Translating it yields CASSLNPNTEAFF.

The chain employs TRBV13 and TRBJ2-4, with D unresolved. Trimming shortened V by 2 bases and J by 2 bases, and 7 bases separated the two germline ends. Germline V gene data show CDR1 as PRHDT and CDR2 as FYEKMQ (reference sequence). The CDR3 extends over 14 amino acids. The CDR3, as DNA: TGTGCCAGCAGCTTAAGGGCGTCCAAAAACATTCAGTACTTC. The encoded protein is CASSLRASKNIQYF.

V is TRBV5-1 and J is TRBJ2-7; D possibly corresponds to TRBD2 (5 bases). Trimming left V 7 bases short and J 7 bases short, with 18 bases between. The length of the CDR3 is 13 residues. Germline loops: CDR1 SGHRS, CDR2 YFSETQ. In DNA form, the CDR3 reads TGCGCCAGCGGACTGGGTCACGCTGGGGAGCAGTACTTC. Translated: CASGLGHAGEQYF.

This clonotype was counted only a few times. The V gene is TRBV20-1, the J gene TRBJ2-5, with D perhaps TRBD1 or TRBD2 (5 bases each). Germline lookup yields CDR1 DFQATT and CDR2 SNEGSKA (reference sequence). The CDR3 is 14 residues long. V lost 5 bases to trimming and J lost 3 bases, with 16 bases between them. The CDR3 DNA is TGCAGTGCTTCCAAGGGGACCGGGAAAGAGACCCAGTACTTC. Its protein is CSASKGTGKETQYF.

The chain is built from TRBV18 and TRBJ2-7; 11 nucleotides match TRBD1. Germline trimming cut 3 bases from V and 9 bases from J; bases unmatched to any gene: 1. Germline-derived CDR1 and CDR2 are KGHSH and LQKENI. The CDR3 is made up of 12 amino acids. The CDR3 here is CASSPGQGGQYF. CDR3 sequence (DNA): TGTGCCAGCTCACCGGGACAGGGGGGGCAGTACTTC.

This clonotype appeared a few times. This rearrangement joins TRBV6-2 or TRBV6-3 to TRBJ2-2; TRBD1 matches at 9 bases. The CDR3 loop spans 13 amino acids. The germline V gene encodes CDR1 MNHEY and CDR2 SVGEGT. V lost 11 bases and J lost 6; bases outside the gene matches: 7. The CDR3 region is CAGGTGQAGELFF. DNA for the CDR3: TGTGCCGGCGGGACAGGGCAGGCCGGGGAGCTGTTTTTT.

The CDR3 protein is CSGRSGGEQYF. CDR3 DNA: TGCAGCGGGCGGTCGGGTGGCGAGCAGTACTTC. The chain joins TRBV29-1 to TRBJ2-7; unclear D gene. From germline, CDR1 is SQVTM and CDR2 ANQGSEA. This CDR3 contains 11 residues. V lost 7 bases and J 6 bases, leaving 13 bases between the germline ends.